The T cell receptor beta chain under discussion was sequenced for a study of CD8 T cells in ankylosing spondylitis. Study-wide points: Significantly higher representation of disease-linked clones was reported for matched ankylosing spondylitis synovial fluid. Some motif variants were previously reported in reactive arthritis synovial fluid and blood. A motif in TCR beta, a set of under ten highly homologous variants, appeared characteristic of ankylosing spondylitis blood. A CD8+ phenotype characterized the disease-linked clones, which were relatively rare in peripheral blood.

In its sample, this clonotype was seen a few times. The antigen is unknown. TCRdb reprocessed the 5' RACE reads with MiXCR, giving one entry per CDR3 protein. This sample has about 190,000 distinct CDR3 sequences; 13% occur once, and the top ten carry approximately 10%. The V end was cut by 6 bases, the J end by 2 bases, with 5 bases between. The CDR3 spans 11 residues. The V gene's germline CDR1 is DFQATT and CDR2 SNEGSKA (reference sequence). The sample taken for sequencing was blood, either unsorted or a sorted T cell fraction (not recorded which). The rearrangement joins TRBV20-1 to TRBJ1-3; tentatively, D is TRBD1 (5 bases). This TCR derives from a female donor with ankylosing spondylitis or in good health (not recorded which). In DNA form, the CDR3 reads TGCAGTGCGGGGGCTGGAAACACCATATATTTT. It specifies CSAGAGNTIYF.